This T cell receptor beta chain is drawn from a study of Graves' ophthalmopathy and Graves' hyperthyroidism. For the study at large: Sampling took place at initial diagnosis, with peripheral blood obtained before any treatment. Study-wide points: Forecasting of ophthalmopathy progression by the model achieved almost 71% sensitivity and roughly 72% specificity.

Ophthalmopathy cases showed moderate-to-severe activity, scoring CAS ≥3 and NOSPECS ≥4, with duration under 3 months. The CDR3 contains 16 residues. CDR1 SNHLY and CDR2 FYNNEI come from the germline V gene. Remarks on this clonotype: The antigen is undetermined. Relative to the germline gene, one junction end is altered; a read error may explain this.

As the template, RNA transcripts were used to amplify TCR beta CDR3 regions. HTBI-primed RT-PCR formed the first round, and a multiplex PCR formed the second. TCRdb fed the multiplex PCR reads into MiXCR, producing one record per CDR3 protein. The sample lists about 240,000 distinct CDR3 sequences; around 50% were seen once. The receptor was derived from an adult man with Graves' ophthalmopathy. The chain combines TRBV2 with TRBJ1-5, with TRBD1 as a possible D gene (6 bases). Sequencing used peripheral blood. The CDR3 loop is CASTLAGEGRDQPQHF. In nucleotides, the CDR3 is TGCGCCAGCACCCTCGCAGGGGAAGGGCGTGATCAGCCCCAGCATTTT.